One sample yielded the 10 T cell receptor beta chains listed below, sequenced in a study of cytomegalovirus exposure and HLA in healthy donors. 13 Jbeta primers and 60 Vbeta primers were used for the PCR. TCRdb's table, derived via immunoSEQ multiplex PCR, lists solely in-frame clones and lacks some. Among 120,000 or so clones listed, about four fifths were seen once. The sample taken for sequencing was PBMCs. Every receptor here comes from a woman in her 40s in good health and CMV-seronegative.

This clone was counted once. The chain recombines TRBV6-1 with TRBJ1-2; weak D call: TRBD1 (6 bases). The V gene's germline CDR1 is MNHNS and CDR2 SASEGT. The CDR3 contains 12 residues. V gave up 6 bases and J gave up 6 bases, with 11 bases separating them. The CDR3 spells CASSRTGNGYTF. The CDR3 nucleotides are TGTGCCAGCAGCCGAACAGGGAATGGCTACACCTTC.

This sequence joins TRBV6-5 and TRBJ1-1, with TRBD1 identical over 10 bases. CDR3 length: 14 amino acids. Germline loops: CDR1 MNHEY, CDR2 SVGAGI. The trim removed 4 bases at V and 4 bases at J, leaving 3 bases unmatched. The CDR3 spells CASSSDRGLTEAFF. CDR3 nucleotide sequence: TGTGCCAGCAGTTCCGACAGGGGGCTCACTGAAGCTTTCTTT.

The chain combines TRBV2 with TRBJ2-1; 14 nucleotides agree with TRBD2. CDR3 length: 15 residues. Trimming took 3 bases from V and 10 from J; bases not matched to a gene: 5. CDR1 SNHLY and CDR2 FYNNEI come from the germline V gene. Written as DNA, the CDR3 is TGTGCCAGCAGTGAGCAGCGACTAGCGGGAGGGGAGCAGTTCTTC. Translating it yields CASSEQRLAGGEQFF.

A few counts support this clone. The rearrangement links TRBV29-1 to TRBJ2-2, with TRBD2 identical over 9 bases. J gave up 1 base and V 7 bases, and 1 base lay outside the gene matches. The germline V gene has CDR1 SQVTM and CDR2 ANQGSEA. This CDR3 comprises 13 residues. CDR3 sequence reads: CSGLAENTGELFF. In DNA, the CDR3 is TGCAGCGGACTAGCGGAGAACACCGGGGAGCTGTTTTTT.

The V call is TRBV5-1, the J call TRBJ1-6; D ambiguous. V was trimmed by 0 bases and J by 7 bases, leaving 8 bases between them. This CDR3 spans 14 amino acids. CDR1 SGHRS and CDR2 YFSETQ come from the germline V gene. The chain's CDR3 is CASSLVSANSPLHF. As DNA, the CDR3 is TGCGCCAGCAGCTTGGTGAGCGCGAATTCACCCCTCCACTTT.

This clone showed up just once. The J gene is TRBJ2-2, the V gene TRBV7-2; 10 bases are shared with TRBD1. Germline lookup yields CDR1 SGHTA and CDR2 FQGNSA. The CDR3 extends over 15 amino acids. J was trimmed by 4 bases and V by 5 bases; bases with no gene match: 4. The CDR3 here is CASSGQGGVTGELFF. The CDR3 bases are TGTGCCAGCAGCGGACAGGGGGGAGTCACCGGGGAGCTGTTTTTT.

The chain has TRBV2 and TRBJ1-1, with D maybe TRBD1 (5 bases). The ends were cut back, 3 bases at V and 6 bases at J, with 11 bases in the middle. Germline V gene lookup returns CDR1 SNHLY and CDR2 FYNNEI. The CDR3 is 13 amino acids. The CDR3 region is CASSDSGKAEAFF. As DNA, the CDR3 is TGTGCCAGCAGTGACTCAGGGAAGGCTGAAGCTTTCTTT.

This rearrangement joins TRBV29-1 to TRBJ1-1; D is perhaps TRBD1 (5 bases). This CDR3 is built from 13 residues. V lost 5 bases and J lost 5, with 15 bases in between. Per the germline V gene, CDR1 is SQVTM and CDR2 is ANQGSEA. DNA for the CDR3: TGCAGCGTTCTGTATCAGGGAGGGACTGAAGCTTTCTTT. Encoded protein: CSVLYQGGTEAFF.

V gene TRBV19 combines with J gene TRBJ1-2; D gene uncertain. Germline-derived CDR1 and CDR2 are LNHDA and SQIVND (reference sequence). This CDR3 is 15 amino acids long. V dropped 3 bases and J dropped 1 base, with 12 bases sitting between them. The CDR3 reads CASSITSDFNYGYTF. CDR3 nucleotides: TGTGCCAGTAGTATTACCAGTGACTTTAACTATGGCTACACCTTC.

The rearrangement links TRBV5-1 to TRBJ1-6; tentatively, D is TRBD1 (5 bases). Germline V gene data show CDR1 as SGHRS and CDR2 as YFSETQ. CDR3 length: 18 residues. The ends were cut back, 0 bases at V and 0 bases at J, with 13 bases in the middle. CDR3 DNA: TGCGCCAGCAGCTTGGGGGCAGGGTCTAGCTCCTATAATTCACCCCTCCACTTT. Its translation: CASSLGAGSSSYNSPLHF.